This entry lists 17 T cell receptor beta chains sequenced from one sample in a study of OX40 agonist ivuxolimab in advanced cancers. Repertoires were generated with immunoSEQ multiplex PCR, while TCRdb's copy carries only in-frame clones and drops some. The table lists around 11,000 clones, 65% to 85% of them singletons. The sample consisted of CD4+ or CD8+ T cells sorted from blood, taken in a trial of the OX40 agonist ivuxolimab. These receptors were collected from an adult with an advanced solid tumor such as melanoma, head and neck, liver or kidney cancer.

V is TRBV5-1 and J is TRBJ1-4, with D perhaps TRBD1 (5 bases). V was trimmed by 5 bases and J by 5 bases, leaving 13 bases between them. The germline gives CDR1 SGHRS, CDR2 YFSETQ. This CDR3 has 14 amino acids. In DNA form, the CDR3 reads TGCGCCAGCAGTTCGACAGTGGAAAATGAAAAACTGTTTTTT. As protein: CASSSTVENEKLFF.

This clone showed up just a few times. V usage is TRBV27 and J usage is TRBJ1-2; D not resolved. Germline assignment: CDR1 MNHEY and CDR2 SMNVEV (reference sequence). The CDR3 covers 12 residues. The germline V and J ends were trimmed by 8 bases and 3 bases, with 10 bases remaining between them. The CDR3 loop is CASSAGYYGYTF. Here the CDR3 DNA reads TGTGCCAGCTCCGCGGGGTACTATGGCTACACCTTC.

CDR3 nucleotide sequence: TGTGCCTGGGCCTACAGAGACAATGAGCAGTTCTTC. It codes for CAWAYRDNEQFF. The gene calls are TRBV30 and TRBJ2-1, with D unresolved. Germline values: CDR1 GTSNPN, CDR2 SVGIG (reference sequence). This CDR3 comprises 12 residues. V was cut by 5 bases and J by 5 bases, with 10 bases left in between.

The chain couples TRBV5-8 to TRBJ2-7; D possibly corresponds to TRBD1 (6 bases). V lost 2 bases to trimming and J lost 0 bases, with 15 bases between them. CDR1 and CDR2 (germline): SGHTS, YDEGEE. The CDR3 has 16 residues. The CDR3 sequence: CASSFGNRESSYEQYF. As DNA, the CDR3 is TGTGCCAGCAGCTTCGGGAACAGGGAAAGCTCCTACGAGCAGTACTTC.

The chain uses TRBV7-8 and TRBJ1-3; TRBD1 might be the D (6 bases). Trimming took 0 bases from V and 1 from J, leaving 13 bases between them. The germline gives CDR1 SGHVS, CDR2 FQNEAQ. The CDR3 length is 17 residues. CDR3 residues: CASSLALGGRSGNTIYF. The CDR3 DNA follows: TGTGCCAGCAGCTTAGCTTTGGGGGGCAGGTCTGGAAACACCATATATTTT.

CDR3 coding DNA: TGTGCTAGTGGTTGGGCAGGCCCCTACGAGCAGTACTTC. Translation gives CASGWAGPYEQYF. This sequence joins TRBV12-5 and TRBJ2-7; D uncertain. V was clipped by 4 bases and J by 2 bases, with 9 bases between them. This CDR3 contains 13 residues. Germline-derived CDR1 and CDR2 are LGHNT and FRNRAP. The full variable domain, completed using reference TRBV12-5 and TRBJ2-7, is DARVTQTPRHKVTEMGQEVTMRCQPILGHNTVFWYRQTMMQGLELLAYFRNRAPLDDSGMPKDRFSAEMPDATLATLKIQPSEPRDSAVYFCASGWAGPYEQYFGPGTRLTVT.

This chain uses TRBV6-4 with TRBJ2-3, with unresolved D. Deletions cut 3 bases from V and 0 bases from J, with 4 bases between. Germline lookup yields CDR1 MRHNA and CDR2 SNTAGT. This CDR3 comprises 13 residues. CDR3 coding DNA: TGTGCCAGCAGTGAAGGTAGCACAGATACGCAGTATTTT. This encodes CASSEGSTDTQYF.

V usage is TRBV6-1 and J usage is TRBJ2-7; 12 bases match TRBD2. The V gene's germline CDR1 is MNHNS and CDR2 SASEGT. CDR3 length: 15 amino acids. Trimming cost V 3 bases and J 7 bases; bases outside gene matches: 7. The CDR3 region is CASSDLAGGPREQYF. In DNA form, the CDR3 reads TGTGCCAGCAGTGACCTAGCGGGGGGGCCGCGAGAGCAGTACTTC.

The V and J genes are TRBV6-5 and TRBJ2-1; 9 positions agree with TRBD1. Germline CDR1 and CDR2: MNHEY and SVGAGI. There are 15 residues in the CDR3. V lost 2 bases to trimming and J lost 4 bases; unmatched junction nucleotides: 3. The CDR3 here is CASSYGTGRYNEQFF. The CDR3 DNA is TGTGCCAGCAGTTACGGGACAGGGCGGTACAATGAGCAGTTCTTC.

Only one count was recorded for this clone. The chain couples TRBV6-1 to TRBJ2-7, with 9 positions matching TRBD2. Germline CDR1 and CDR2: MNHNS and SASEGT. The J segment lost 0 bases and the V segment lost 3 bases, leaving 3 bases of the junction unmatched. The CDR3 is 15 amino acids. The CDR3 bases are TGTGCCAGCAGTGAGGGTAGCGGGAGCTCCTACGAGCAGTACTTC. Its translation is CASSEGSGSSYEQYF.

The rearrangement links TRBV9 to TRBJ1-4; D perhaps matches TRBD1 (6 bases). CDR3 length: 14 amino acids. Germline V gene data show CDR1 as SGDLS and CDR2 as YYNGEE. V dropped 0 bases and J dropped 7 bases, with 10 bases sitting between them. Here the CDR3 DNA reads TGTGCCAGCAGCGTAGGCCAGGGGTTTGAAAAACTGTTTTTT. Amino acids: CASSVGQGFEKLFF.

The rearrangement links TRBV4-1 to TRBJ2-7; D ambiguous. The CDR3 spans 15 residues. The germline gives CDR1 MGHRA, CDR2 YSYEKL. V was pared by 0 bases and J by 2 bases, with 11 bases between. The CDR3 nucleotides are TGCGCCAGCAGCCAAGATTTCCCTAGTCCCTACGAGCAGTACTTC. Its translation is CASSQDFPSPYEQYF.

In this sample, this clone turned up a few times. Its ends do not fully match the called genes, so a read error is possible. The chain uses TRBV6-1 and TRBJ2-7; D may correspond to TRBD1 or TRBD2 (5 bases each). The CDR3 runs 12 residues. The germline V gene encodes CDR1 MNHNS and CDR2 SASEGT. CDR3 sequence (DNA): TGTGCCAGCCGTGACGGGGCGGGCGAGCAGTACTTC. It translates to CASRDGAGEQYF.

The chain uses TRBV7-9 and TRBJ2-1; 10 positions agree with TRBD2. J was trimmed by 6 bases and V by 3 bases; bases with no gene match: 5. CDR1 SEHNR and CDR2 FQNEAQ come from the germline V gene (reference sequence). This CDR3 spans 15 amino acids. The CDR3 coding sequence is TGTGCCAGCAGCTTGGGGACTAGCGCCCGCAATGAGCAGTTCTTC. The encoded protein is CASSLGTSARNEQFF. The full variable domain, rest sourced from reference TRBV7-9 and TRBJ2-1, is DTGVSQNPRHKITKRGQNVTFRCDPISEHNRLYWYRQTLGQGPEFLTYFQNEAQLEKSRLLSDRFSAERPKGSFSTLEIQRTEQGDSAMYLCASSLGTSARNEQFFGPGTRLTVL.

The sample holds one count of this clone. The chain is built from TRBV27 and TRBJ1-1; D may be TRBD1 (5 bases). CDR3 length: 12 residues. With 0 bases removed from V and 9 bases from J, the gap between germline ends came to 8 bases. Germline-derived CDR1 and CDR2 are MNHEY and SMNVEV (reference sequence). The CDR3 loop reads CASSLSGGQAFF. The CDR3 nucleotides read TGTGCCAGCAGTTTATCGGGGGGTCAAGCTTTCTTT.

J is TRBJ1-5 and V is TRBV27; D is unresolved. In germline, CDR1 is MNHEY, CDR2 SMNVEV (reference sequence). The CDR3 sequence is 13 residues long. V shed 10 bases and J shed 7 bases, with 17 bases lying between them. The CDR3: CATTKGPGQPQHF. CDR3 DNA sequence: TGTGCCACCACAAAAGGTCCGGGCCAGCCCCAGCATTTT.

Of note for this clone: One end of the junction varies from germline; a read error may be responsible. Different DNA sequences within this sample yield the same CDR3. The gene calls are TRBV5-4 and TRBJ2-6; D is unresolved. The CDR3 sequence is 15 residues long. Germline V gene data show CDR1 as SGHNT and CDR2 as YYREEE (reference sequence). CDR3: CASSPLYPGANVLTF. The CDR3, as DNA: TGCGCCAGCAGCCCTTTATATCCAGGGGCCAACGTCCTGACTTTC.